The 26 T cell receptor beta chains presented below share a single source sample, sequenced in a study of T cell therapy after organ transplantation. These receptors have no known antigen. TCRdb's copy holds only in-frame clones and misses some; the assay was immunoSEQ multiplex PCR. The sample lists approximately 6,100 clones, approximately 69% occurring once. Stated time point: 4-8 weeks after completion of therapy. Material: CD8+ T cells from blood, obtained after autologous CMV-specific T cell therapy. All receptors derive from a human patient who had received a solid organ transplant and had CMV disease. Some of these T cells may belong to the graft donor.

The chain's CDR3 is CASSFTGEGYTF. CDR3 nucleotide sequence: TGTGCCAGCAGTTTTACAGGGGAAGGCTACACCTTC. The gene calls are TRBV5-5 and TRBJ1-2, with TRBD1 matching over 7 bases. Germline CDR1 reads SGHKS; CDR2 reads YYEKEE (reference sequence). With V trimmed by 5 bases and J by 8 bases, 6 bases remained unmatched. This CDR3 has 12 amino acids. The variable domain in full, with the rest retrieved from reference TRBV5-5 and TRBJ1-2, is DAGVTQSPTHLIKTRGQQVTLRCSPISGHKSVSWYQQVLGQGPQFIFQYYEKEERGRGNFPDRFSARQFPNYSSELNVNALLLGDSALYLCASSFTGEGYTFGSGTRLTVV.

The rearrangement joins TRBV27 to TRBJ2-3, with a weak D call TRBD2 (6 bases). Trimming took off 5 bases at V and 6 bases at J, with 18 bases between the two ends. Germline values: CDR1 MNHEY, CDR2 SMNVEV (reference sequence). The CDR3 has 15 amino acids. In DNA, the CDR3 is TGTGCCAGCAGTCTAAGCCCTTCTGGAGGGGATACGCAGTATTTT. It encodes CASSLSPSGGDTQYF.

V gene TRBV28 combines with J gene TRBJ1-5; 7 positions agree with TRBD1. The CDR3 contains 13 residues. Germline V gene data show CDR1 as MDHEN and CDR2 as SYDVKM. Losses at the gene ends were 6 bases for V and 5 bases for J; bases not matched to a gene: 4. Here the CDR3 reads CASSPQGDQPQHF. DNA of the CDR3: TGTGCCAGCAGCCCTCAGGGGGATCAGCCCCAGCATTTT.

J is TRBJ1-2 and V is TRBV9; D is unresolved. CDR1 is SGDLS, CDR2 YYNGEE, per germline. V was pared by 0 bases and J by 0 bases, with 9 bases between. This CDR3 spans 15 amino acids. Written as DNA, the CDR3 is TGTGCCAGCAGCGTAGTAGCCGGATCTAACTATGGCTACACCTTC. Protein product: CASSVVAGSNYGYTF.

The V call is TRBV19, the J call TRBJ2-5, with 13 bases matching TRBD2. CDR1 and CDR2 (germline): LNHDA, SQIVND (reference sequence). The CDR3 is 16 residues long. Germline trimming cut 7 bases from V and 5 bases from J; bases unmatched to any gene: 10. The CDR3: CASTTSGRLAVETQYF. CDR3 nucleotide sequence: TGTGCCAGTACGACTAGCGGGAGGTTGGCGGTGGAGACCCAGTACTTC.

The chain links TRBV27 to TRBJ2-1; D is possibly TRBD2 (7 bases). This CDR3 is built from 15 residues. The germline gives CDR1 MNHEY, CDR2 SMNVEV (reference sequence). V lost 1 base to trimming and J lost 7 bases, with 14 bases between them. In DNA, the CDR3 is TGTGCCAGCAGTTTATACCCGGGGGGCCCAAATGAGCAGTTCTTC. Amino acid sequence: CASSLYPGGPNEQFF.

The V call is TRBV19, the J call TRBJ1-1; TRBD1 matches at 9 bases. The length of the CDR3 is 15 residues. The germline gives CDR1 LNHDA, CDR2 SQIVND (reference sequence). The V and J ends lost 6 bases and 2 bases, in that order; junction bases with no gene match: 7. The CDR3 DNA reads TGTGCCAGTAGACCGCCGGGACAGGGTAACACTGAAGCTTTCTTT. Translation gives CASRPPGQGNTEAFF.

A single count supports this clone. The rearrangement uses TRBV27 and TRBJ1-1, with D uncertain. Looked up from germline, CDR1 is MNHEY and CDR2 is SMNVEV (reference sequence). Trimming took 8 bases from V and 8 from J, leaving 12 bases between them. The CDR3 is made up of 11 amino acids. The CDR3 nucleotides are TGTGCCAGCGGGAGGGTGACCGAAGCTTTCTTT. Its translation: CASGRVTEAFF.

The chain carries TRBV6-5 and TRBJ2-7; TRBD2 matches at 8 bases. Losses at the gene ends were 0 bases for V and 3 bases for J; bases not matched to a gene: 7. CDR3 length equals 16 residues. The germline V gene has CDR1 MNHEY and CDR2 SVGAGI. In nucleotides, the CDR3 is TGTGCCAGCAGTTACTCAGCGGGGGAATACGACTACGAGCAGTACTTC. Translated, it gives CASSYSAGEYDYEQYF.

The chain carries TRBV21-1 and TRBJ2-2; the DNA was not compared with TRBD2, the D call given in the table. TRBV21-1 is a recognized pseudogene. The CDR3 contains 16 residues. Written as DNA, the CDR3 is TGTGCCAGCAGCAAACAGTCCAGGAGGGACACCGGGGAGCTGTTTTTT. Translating gives CASSKQSRRDTGELFF.

This chain joins TRBV9 and TRBJ2-3; 12 positions agree with TRBD2. The CDR3 sequence is 20 residues long. J gave up 5 bases and V 0 bases, and 16 bases lay outside the gene matches. Germline V CDR1 and CDR2: SGDLS, YYNGEE. Written as DNA, the CDR3 is TGTGCCAGCAGCGTAGGCGTAGCCGCTAGCGGGAGGGCCGTAGGAGATACGCAGTATTTT. It translates to CASSVGVAASGRAVGDTQYF.

The gene calls are TRBV9 and TRBJ2-3; 12 bases align to TRBD2. V shed 0 bases, J shed 0 bases, and the junction held 5 bases outside the gene matches. Per the germline V gene, CDR1 is SGDLS and CDR2 is YYNGEE. There are 18 residues in the CDR3. CDR3 sequence reads: CASSVEGLAGGSTDTQYF. The CDR3 bases are TGTGCCAGCAGCGTAGAGGGGCTAGCGGGAGGGAGCACAGATACGCAGTATTTT. The full variable domain, in which reference TRBV9 and TRBJ2-3 provide the parts outside the CDR3, is DSGVTQTPKHLITATGQRVTLRCSPRSGDLSVYWYQQSLDQGLQFLIQYYNGEERAKGNILERFSAQQFPDLHSELNLSSLELGDSALYFCASSVEGLAGGSTDTQYFGPGTRLTVL.

This chain connects TRBV7-6 to TRBJ2-1, with TRBD2 identical over 14 bases. Germline loops: CDR1 SGHVS, CDR2 FNYEAQ. V gave up 4 bases and J gave up 8 bases; unmatched junction bases: 10. The CDR3 has 17 residues. CDR3 coding DNA: TGTGCCAGCAGCTCGGGGGGACTAGCGGGAGATCTCGATGAGCAGTTCTTC. It yields the protein CASSSGGLAGDLDEQFF.

J is TRBJ2-1 and V is TRBV1; the table's D call, TRBD2, has no DNA check behind it. TRBV1 is given as a pseudogene. CDR3 length equals 14 residues. DNA for the CDR3: TGCACCAGCAGCCCTCGGGTCAGATACAATGAGCAGTTCTTC. It codes for CTSSPRVRYNEQFF.

The chain recombines TRBV4-1 with TRBJ2-7; TRBD2 matches 8 bases. After removal of 0 bases from V and 0 bases from J, the junction contained 4 bases not matched to a gene. Germline lookup yields CDR1 MGHRA and CDR2 YSYEKL. This CDR3 spans 16 amino acids. In nucleotides, the CDR3 is TGCGCCAGCAGCCAAGAAGGGACTAGGCCCTCCTACGAGCAGTACTTC. Translating it yields CASSQEGTRPSYEQYF.

This clone has a handful of counts. The chain has TRBV6-9 and TRBJ2-7; D may be TRBD1 (6 bases). Germline V gives CDR1 MNHGY, CDR2 SVAAGI. V dropped 6 bases and J dropped 7 bases, with 16 bases sitting between them. This CDR3 has 13 residues. CDR3 sequence: CASSWDTALEQYF. Here the CDR3 DNA reads TGTGCCAGCAGCTGGGACACCGCGTTGGAGCAGTACTTC.

With regard to this clone: Its ends do not fully match the called genes, so a read error is possible. The rearrangement joins TRBV7-7 to TRBJ2-5, with D possibly matching TRBD2 (5 bases). This CDR3 region has 14 residues. Germline V gene lookup returns CDR1 SSHAT and CDR2 FNYEAQ (reference sequence). Here the CDR3 reads CASTRILEVETQYF. In DNA, the CDR3 is TGTGCTAGCACCCGGATCCTGGAGGTCGAGACCCAGTACTTC. Drawing the rest from reference TRBV7-7 and TRBJ2-5, the complete variable domain is GAGVSQSPRYKVTKRGQDVTLRCDPISSHATLYWYQQALGQGPEFLTYFNYEAQPDKSGLPSDRFSAERPEGSISTLTIQRTEQRDSAMYRCASTRILEVETQYFGPGTRLLVL.

The chain uses TRBV15 and TRBJ2-2; D is possibly TRBD1 (6 bases). The CDR3 covers 15 residues. Germline V CDR1 and CDR2: LNHNV, YYDKDF (reference sequence). Trimming removed 0 bases from V and 7 bases from J, with 12 bases in between. The CDR3 DNA reads as TGTGCCACCAGCAGAGATTCAGGGGTCGACGGGGAGCTGTTTTTT. Translation: CATSRDSGVDGELFF.

The chain has TRBV28 and TRBJ2-7, with TRBD2 matching 16 bases. This CDR3 has 20 residues. Germline lookup yields CDR1 MDHEN and CDR2 SYDVKM. V shed 2 bases, J shed 0 bases, and the junction held 10 bases outside the gene matches. CDR3 nucleotide sequence: TGTGCCAGCAGTTTAACATTTGCGGGACTAGCGGGAGGGCCCTCCTACGAGCAGTACTTC. Translation: CASSLTFAGLAGGPSYEQYF.

The chain is built from TRBV6-4 and TRBJ2-3; TRBD2 agrees at 9 bases. Germline lookup yields CDR1 MRHNA and CDR2 SNTAGT. V gave up 3 bases and J gave up 0 bases; unmatched junction bases: 4. The CDR3 has 16 amino acids. The DNA for the CDR3 is TGTGCCAGCAGTGAAACTAGCGGGTCTAGCACAGATACGCAGTATTTT. It codes for CASSETSGSSTDTQYF.

This chain links TRBV11-2 with TRBJ2-5; TRBD2 aligns across 9 bases. The CDR3 runs 17 residues. In germline, CDR1 is SGHAT, CDR2 FQNNGV. The junction had 6 bases not matched to a gene; V was cut back by 0 bases and J by 1 base. This CDR3 is CASSLDRPAGGQETQYF. The DNA of the CDR3 is TGTGCCAGCAGCTTAGATCGACCAGCGGGAGGCCAAGAGACCCAGTACTTC.

The V gene is TRBV4-3, the J gene TRBJ2-7, with D possibly matching TRBD2 (5 bases). The CDR3 length is 15 residues. V shed 3 bases and J shed 1 base, with 13 bases lying between them. Germline V lookup: CDR1 LGHNA, CDR2 YSLEER. CDR3 amino acids: CASSQATGGSYEQYF. CDR3 nucleotides: TGCGCCAGCAGCCAGGCCACTGGCGGGTCCTACGAGCAGTACTTC.

The V gene is TRBV9, the J gene TRBJ2-1, with a possible D match to TRBD1 (6 bases). Germline V gene data show CDR1 as SGDLS and CDR2 as YYNGEE. V lost 2 bases, J lost 0 bases, and 9 bases lay in between. The CDR3 spans 15 residues. CDR3 amino acids: CASSVRTASYNEQFF. The CDR3 nucleotides read TGTGCCAGCAGCGTCAGGACAGCCTCCTACAATGAGCAGTTCTTC.

This clone occurred once. V and J are TRBV7-6 and TRBJ2-5, with D perhaps matching TRBD1 (6 bases). Germline values: CDR1 SGHVS, CDR2 FNYEAQ. The CDR3 runs to 14 residues. With 1 base removed from V and 9 bases from J, the gap between germline ends came to 15 bases. The CDR3 nucleotides read TGTGCCAGCAGCTTAGAAGGACAGTGGCTGGCCCAGTACTTC. This translates into CASSLEGQWLAQYF.

CDR3 in DNA: TGTGCCAGCACCTCAGGGGGTGGCTACACCTTC. Encoded protein: CASTSGGGYTF. The genes are TRBV27 and TRBJ1-2, with TRBD1 identical over 7 bases. The CDR3 runs 11 residues. Trimming at V came to 7 bases and at J to 7 bases, leaving 3 bases not matched to a gene. CDR1 and CDR2 (germline): MNHEY, SMNVEV (reference sequence).

V and J are TRBV4-3 and TRBJ1-3; TRBD1 is a possible D gene (5 bases). Germline V lookup: CDR1 LGHNA, CDR2 YSLEER. This CDR3 contains 19 residues. With 0 bases removed from V and 2 bases from J, the gap between germline ends came to 20 bases. The CDR3 here is CASSQDGFGPGGAGNTIYF. CDR3 bases: TGCGCCAGCAGCCAAGATGGTTTTGGACCTGGGGGTGCTGGAAACACCATATATTTT.